The 6 T cell receptor beta chains below all came from one sample that was sequenced in a study of blood T cell repertoires in COVID-19. Using immunoSEQ multiplex PCR, the repertoire was profiled, and TCRdb retains in-frame clones only, with some absent. The sample lists about 240,000 clones, around nine tenths occurring once. The source material was peripheral blood. The receptors derive from a woman aged 70-85 years with active or convalescent COVID-19.

The chain has TRBV18 and TRBJ2-3; D is ambiguous. Germline-derived CDR1 and CDR2 are KGHSH and LQKENI. CDR3 length equals 14 residues. V lost 3 bases, J lost 1 base, and 8 bases lay in between. The CDR3 coding sequence is TGTGCCAGCTCACCCGGTCAGGGCACAGATACGCAGTATTTT. This encodes CASSPGQGTDTQYF.

V is TRBV24-1 and J is TRBJ2-4; 11 bases are shared with TRBD1. Germline lookup yields CDR1 KGHDR and CDR2 SFDVKD. With 2 bases clipped from V and 0 bases from J, the junction kept 2 bases outside the gene matches. This CDR3 has 17 amino acids. The CDR3, as DNA: TGTGCCACCAGTGATTCTGGACAGGGGGCAGCCAAAAACATTCAGTACTTC. This codes for CATSDSGQGAAKNIQYF.

The chain carries TRBV10-3 and TRBJ1-4, with TRBD1 identical over 7 bases. The J segment lost 8 bases and the V segment lost 4 bases, leaving 10 bases of the junction unmatched. The CDR3 contains 15 residues. Germline V lookup: CDR1 ENHRY, CDR2 SYGVKD. CDR3 region: CAISGSGQLYEKLFF. The DNA for the CDR3 is TGTGCCATCAGTGGATCGGGACAGCTGTACGAAAAACTGTTTTTT.

A single count supports this clone. This sequence joins TRBV18 and TRBJ2-7; 8 positions agree with TRBD1. This CDR3 comprises 15 residues. V was clipped by 4 bases and J by 7 bases; unmatched bases: 12. The V gene's germline CDR1 is KGHSH and CDR2 LQKENI. CDR3 sequence: CASSLARGPSGEQYF. CDR3 in DNA: TGTGCCAGCTCACTAGCCAGGGGGCCTTCAGGGGAGCAGTACTTC.

The V gene is TRBV4-3, the J gene TRBJ2-5, with 7 nucleotides matching TRBD2. The length of the CDR3 is 16 residues. Germline loops: CDR1 LGHNA, CDR2 YSLEER. Trimming cost V 0 bases and J 4 bases; bases outside gene matches: 8. The CDR3 loop is CASSQEGGGGVETQYF. The DNA of the CDR3 is TGCGCCAGCAGCCAAGAGGGCGGGGGAGGAGTAGAGACCCAGTACTTC.

This chain links TRBV19 with TRBJ1-5, with D uncertain. Trimming stripped 4 bases from V and 7 bases from J, with 8 bases between. The germline CDR1 and CDR2 sequences are LNHDA and SQIVND (reference sequence). The CDR3 contains 12 residues. In DNA form, the CDR3 reads TGTGCCAGTAGTACTGCGGGACAGCCCCAGCATTTT. This sequence encodes CASSTAGQPQHF.